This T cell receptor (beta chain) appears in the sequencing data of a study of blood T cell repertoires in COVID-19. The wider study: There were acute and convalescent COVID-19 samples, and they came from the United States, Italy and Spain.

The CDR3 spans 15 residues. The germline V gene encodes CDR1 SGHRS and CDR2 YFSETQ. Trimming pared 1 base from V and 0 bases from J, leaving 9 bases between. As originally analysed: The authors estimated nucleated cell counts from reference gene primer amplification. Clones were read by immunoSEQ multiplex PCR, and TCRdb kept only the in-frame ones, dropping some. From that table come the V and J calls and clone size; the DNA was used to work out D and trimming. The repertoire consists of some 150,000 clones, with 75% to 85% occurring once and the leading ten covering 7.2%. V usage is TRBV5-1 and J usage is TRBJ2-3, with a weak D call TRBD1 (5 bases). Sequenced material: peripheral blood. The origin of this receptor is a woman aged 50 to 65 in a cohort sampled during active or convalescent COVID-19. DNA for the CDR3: TGCGCCAGCAGCTTGCAAGGGGCTAGCACAGATACGCAGTATTTT. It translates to CASSLQGASTDTQYF.